This TCR beta chain was captured by sequencing in a study of blood T cell repertoires in COVID-19. Losses at the gene ends were 1 base for V and 9 bases for J; bases not matched to a gene: 0. Germline loops: CDR1 MDHEN, CDR2 SYDVKM. The CDR3 sequence is 12 residues long. This clone was observed once. Generated by immunoSEQ multiplex PCR, the TCRdb table keeps only in-frame clones and is missing some. The data contain 25,000 to 30,000 clones, 75% to 90% of them seen just once; the ten biggest clones take up over 40%. The sequencing input was peripheral blood. The receptor comes from a human donor with acute or convalescent COVID-19. The donor label of this sample is uncertain. This chain links TRBV28 with TRBJ2-1, with 7 positions matching TRBD2. The CDR3 bases are TGTGCCAGCAGTTTATCGGGAGGTGAGCAGTTCTTC. Its protein is CASSLSGGEQFF.